These T cell receptor beta chains were read from a single sample in a study of blood T cell repertoires in COVID-19. Sequencing used immunoSEQ multiplex PCR; TCRdb keeps in-frame clones, though not all of them. Among over 30,000 clones listed, 65% to 85% were seen once. The sequencing sample was made of peripheral blood. The receptor source for this set is a man older than 75 with active or convalescent COVID-19. The CDR3 runs from the conserved cysteine through the conserved F or W. Each record gives: clone size, J gene, D gene, V gene, CDR3 DNA, CDR3 protein. D genes are given only for firm matches. Rows give clone size only sometimes, using once, few, many, or a class for an expanded clone.

- TRBJ2-2 - TRBV9 TGTGCCAGCAGCGTAGCTACTCAGGGCCCAAACACCGGGGAGCTGTTTTTT CASSVATQGPNTGELFF
- TRBJ1-2 - TRBV6-1 TGTGCCAGCACACAGGAGGGGCGCGGCTACACCTTC CASTQEGRGYTF
- TRBJ2-3 TRBD2 TRBV5-1 TGCGCCAGCAGAGCCGCGGGACTAGCATTAACAGATACGCAGTATTTT CASRAAGLALTDTQYF
- TRBJ2-1 - TRBV9 TGTGCCAGCAGCGGATGGGGGGATAACTACAATGAGCAGTTCTTC CASSGWGDNYNEQFF
- TRBJ2-3 - TRBV6-2/TRBV6-3 TGTGCCAGCAGTGATGGGGGCAGATATACGCAGTATTTT CASSDGGRYTQYF
- TRBJ1-2 - TRBV5-6 TGTGCCAGCAGCTTCCCAGGGCCTGATGGCTACACCTTC CASSFPGPDGYTF
- TRBJ1-2 - TRBV4-1 TGCGCCAGCAGCCAAGATAGGGGGTCCCCCTATGGCTACACCTTC CASSQDRGSPYGYTF
- TRBJ1-2 TRBD1 TRBV18 TGTGCCAGCTCACCAGCTGACAGGGGCGGAATTGGCTACACCTTC CASSPADRGGIGYTF
- TRBJ1-2 TRBD1 TRBV28 TGTGCCAGCGGTTACAGGGGCAGGGATGGCTACACCTTC CASGYRGRDGYTF
- TRBJ1-3 - TRBV11-3 TGTGCCAGCAGGGACACGGGCACTGGAAACACCATATATTTT CASRDTGTGNTIYF
- TRBJ1-2 - TRBV29-1 TGCAGCGTTGTAGCGGCAGGGATCATCCATGGCTACACCTTC CSVVAAGIIHGYTF
- TRBJ2-6 TRBD1 TRBV7-2 TGTGCTACAAGGGCAGGGGGCCCTTCTGGGGCCAACGTCCTGACTTTC CATRAGGPSGANVLTF
- TRBJ2-5 TRBD1 TRBV7-2 TGTGCCAGCAGCTTAGTTCGGGCAGGGGGAGAGACCCAGTACTTC CASSLVRAGGETQYF
- TRBJ1-4 TRBD1 TRBV19 TGTGCCAGTAGTCCCGGGACAGGGCCTAATGAAAAACTGTTTTTT CASSPGTGPNEKLFF
- TRBJ2-1 - TRBV28 TGTGCCAGCAACCTATACAATGAGCAGTTCTTC CASNLYNEQFF
- TRBJ2-3 - TRBV21-1 TGTGCCAGCAGCAAAGAGGGTGCGAGGGTTTCAGATACGCAGTATTTT CASSKEGARVSDTQYF
- TRBJ1-2 - TRBV6-5 TGTGCCAGCACCCCCGGCAGGGTAGGCTACACCTTC CASTPGRVGYTF
- TRBJ1-2 TRBD1 TRBV27 TGTGCCAGCAGTTTGGGGACAGGGGATGGCTACACCTTC CASSLGTGDGYTF
- TRBJ2-4 - TRBV14 TGTGCCAGCAGCCACTCTCGGAGCGGGGCCAAAAACATTCAGTACTTC CASSHSRSGAKNIQYF
- TRBJ1-4 TRBD1 TRBV19 TGTGCCAGTAGTATGGGACAGGGTGATGAAAAACTGTTTTTT CASSMGQGDEKLFF
- TRBJ2-3 - TRBV6-5 TGTGCCAGCAGTTACTTTAACTTACCAGATACGCAGTATTTT CASSYFNLPDTQYF
- TRBJ2-3 TRBD2 TRBV7-6 TGTGCCAGCAGACTTACTAGCGGGATTGTAGACGGCACAGATACGCAGTATTTT CASRLTSGIVDGTDTQYF
once TRBJ2-1 TRBD2 TRBV4-3 TGCGCCAGCAGCCAACAACCGGGACTAGATAGCAGTGAGCAGTTCTTC CASSQQPGLDSSEQFF
- TRBJ2-1 TRBD1 TRBV5-4 TGTGCCAGCAGCGAGGACAGGGTGATAAATGAGCAGTTCTTC CASSEDRVINEQFF
- TRBJ2-3 TRBD2 TRBV11-3 TGTGCCAGCAGCTTAGGAGGGAGGGCCTTTGTAGATACGCAGTATTTT CASSLGGRAFVDTQYF
- TRBJ1-6 - TRBV18 TGTGCCAGCTCACCAAATACCCCGACAAATAATTCACCCCTCCACTTT CASSPNTPTNNSPLHF